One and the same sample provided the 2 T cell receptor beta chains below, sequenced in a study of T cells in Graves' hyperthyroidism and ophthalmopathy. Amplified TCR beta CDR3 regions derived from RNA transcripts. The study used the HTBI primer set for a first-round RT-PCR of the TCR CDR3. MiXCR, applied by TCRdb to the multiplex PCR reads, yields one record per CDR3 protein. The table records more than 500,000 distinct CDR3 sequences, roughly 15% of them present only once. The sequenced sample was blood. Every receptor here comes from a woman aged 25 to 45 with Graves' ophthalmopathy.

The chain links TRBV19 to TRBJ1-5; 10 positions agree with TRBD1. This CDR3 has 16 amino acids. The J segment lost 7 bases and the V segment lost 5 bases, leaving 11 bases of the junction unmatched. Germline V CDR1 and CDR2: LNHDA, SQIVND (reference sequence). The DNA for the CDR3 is TGTGCCAGTAGTGGGGACAGGGGTGGGCAGCGCCAGCCCCAGCATTTT. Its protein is CASSGDRGGQRQPQHF. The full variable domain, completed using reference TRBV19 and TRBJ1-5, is DGGITQSPKYLFRKEGQNVTLSCEQNLNHDAMYWYRQDPGQGLRLIYYSQIVNDFQKGDIAEGYSVSREKKESFPLTVTSAQKNPTAFYLCASSGDRGGQRQPQHFGDGTRLSIL.

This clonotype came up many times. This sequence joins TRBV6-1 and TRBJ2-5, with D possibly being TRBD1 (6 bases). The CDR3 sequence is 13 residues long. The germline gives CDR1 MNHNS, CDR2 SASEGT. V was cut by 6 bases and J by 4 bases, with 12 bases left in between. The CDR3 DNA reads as TGTGCCAGCAGACAAACAGGGTTAGAGACCCAGTACTTC. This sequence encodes CASRQTGLETQYF.